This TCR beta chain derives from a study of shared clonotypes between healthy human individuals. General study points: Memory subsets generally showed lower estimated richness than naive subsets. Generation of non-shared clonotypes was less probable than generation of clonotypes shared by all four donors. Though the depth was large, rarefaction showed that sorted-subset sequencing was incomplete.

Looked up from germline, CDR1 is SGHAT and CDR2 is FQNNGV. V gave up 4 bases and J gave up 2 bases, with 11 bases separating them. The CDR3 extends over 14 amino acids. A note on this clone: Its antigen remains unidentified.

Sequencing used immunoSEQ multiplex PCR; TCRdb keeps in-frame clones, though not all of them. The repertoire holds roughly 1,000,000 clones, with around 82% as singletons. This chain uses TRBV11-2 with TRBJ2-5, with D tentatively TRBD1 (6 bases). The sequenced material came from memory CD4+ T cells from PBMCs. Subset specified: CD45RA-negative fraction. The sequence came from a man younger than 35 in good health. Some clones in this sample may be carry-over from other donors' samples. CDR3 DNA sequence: TGTGCCAGCAGCTCACAACAGGGACAAGAGACCCAGTACTTC. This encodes CASSSQQGQETQYF.